The rows below give T cell receptor beta chains drawn from one sample of a study of blood T cell repertoires in COVID-19. Using immunoSEQ multiplex PCR, the repertoire was profiled, and TCRdb retains in-frame clones only, with some absent. This sample has about 300,000 clones, with roughly 86% found just once. The sample consisted of peripheral blood. Every receptor here comes from a young woman with COVID-19, enrolled during active disease. CDR3s include the opening cysteine and the closing phenylalanine or tryptophan. A D gene is named only where the DNA matches it firmly. Clone size is not always given. Where it is, it says once, few, many or a class for expanded clones.

clone_size	d_call	v_call	j_call	cdr3_nt	cdr3_aa
.	TRBD1	TRBV5-1	TRBJ1-3	TGCGCCAGCAGCCCCCAGGGGGCCCTCTCTGGAAACACCATATATTTT	CASSPQGALSGNTIYF
.	.	TRBV14	TRBJ1-5	TGTGCCAGCAGCCCCGCGGGCCTTGGGGATCAGCCCCAGCATTTT	CASSPAGLGDQPQHF
.	TRBD1	TRBV6-5	TRBJ2-7	TGTGCCAGCAGTTACGGACAGGGGGGTTACGAGCAGTACTTC	CASSYGQGGYEQYF
.	.	TRBV12-3/TRBV12-4	TRBJ1-2	TGTGCCAGCAGAGGGGTACTCTATGGCTACACCTTC	CASRGVLYGYTF
.	.	TRBV7-9	TRBJ2-3	TGTGCCAGCAGCCCCCCGGTGGGACTCAGCACAGATACGCAGTATTTT	CASSPPVGLSTDTQYF
.	.	TRBV5-1	TRBJ1-2	TGCGCCAGCAGCCCTATCCGGACAGCTAACTATGGCTACACCTTC	CASSPIRTANYGYTF
.	TRBD1	TRBV7-2	TRBJ2-1	TGTGCCAGCAGTTTTGACAGGGGAAATTACAATGAGCAGTTCTTC	CASSFDRGNYNEQFF
.	TRBD1	TRBV7-8	TRBJ2-1	TGTGCCAGCAGCTTATACAGGGGGAATGAGCAGTTCTTC	CASSLYRGNEQFF
.	TRBD1	TRBV5-5	TRBJ1-4	TGTGCCAGCAGCTTGGGTTCCGGACAGGCTAATGAAAAACTGTTTTTT	CASSLGSGQANEKLFF
.	.	TRBV12-3/TRBV12-4	TRBJ1-1	TGTGCCAGCAGTTTCCTGATGAGCACTGAAGCTTTCTTT	CASSFLMSTEAFF
.	.	TRBV19	TRBJ1-1	TGTGCCAGTGGGACAGAAGCTTTCTTT	CASGTEAFF
.	.	TRBV28	TRBJ2-3	TGTGCCAGCAGTTCCCCAGGGGGGACAGCCAGTTTGCCGCAGTATTTT	CASSSPGGTASLPQYF
.	.	TRBV27	TRBJ1-6	TGTGCCAGCACCGCTCCCCGCGGGAAAGGGAATTCACCCCTCCACTTT	CASTAPRGKGNSPLHF
.	.	TRBV5-1	TRBJ2-5	TGCGCCAGCAGCTTTAATCGGGGGGCACAAGAGACCCAGTACTTC	CASSFNRGAQETQYF
.	TRBD1	TRBV11-1	TRBJ1-1	TGTGCCTCGCGGGATCGACAGGGCTCGACTGAAGCTTTCTTT	CASRDRQGSTEAFF
.	.	TRBV9	TRBJ2-3	TGTGCCAGCAGCTCGAGTGGCGGGTCAGATACGCAGTATTTT	CASSSSGGSDTQYF
.	TRBD2	TRBV6-5	TRBJ2-7	TGTGCCAGCAGTCCAGGACTAGCGGGGTACTACGAGCAGTACTTC	CASSPGLAGYYEQYF
.	TRBD1	TRBV13	TRBJ1-2	TGTGCCAGCAGCTCTCCCACGACAGGGTCGAATAGCTACACCTTC	CASSSPTTGSNSYTF
.	.	TRBV4-3	TRBJ2-5	TGCGCCACCTGGACCAAAGTGGTCCCAGAGACTACACAAGAGACCCAGTACTTC	CATWTKVVPETTQETQYF
.	.	TRBV19	TRBJ1-5	TGTGCCAGTAGGAAAAGCAGGGATCAGCCCCAGCATTTT	CASRKSRDQPQHF
.	.	TRBV24-1	TRBJ2-2	TGTGCCACCAGTGATTTCGGGGGACCAAACACCGGGGAGCTGTTTTTT	CATSDFGGPNTGELFF
.	.	TRBV3-1/TRBV3-2	TRBJ2-5	TGTGCCAGCAGCTACACAGCGACCCAGTACTTC	CASSYTATQYF
.	.	TRBV5-1	TRBJ1-1	TGCGCCAGCAGCACCGTGGACAGCCGGAACACTGAAGCTTTCTTT	CASSTVDSRNTEAFF
once	TRBD1	TRBV19	TRBJ1-6	TGTGCCAGTAGTATCATCGTGGCAGGGGGTCACCTCTGGGCTAAATCCCTCCACTTT	CASSIIVAGGHLWAKSLHF
.	.	TRBV6-1	TRBJ1-2	TGTGCCAGCAGTGAACGCCAAAACATCCTTTGGTATGGCTACACCTTC	CASSERQNILWYGYTF
.	TRBD1	TRBV5-1	TRBJ2-3	TGCGCCAGCAGGGGACAGAGGGATACGCAGTATTTT	CASRGQRDTQYF
.	.	TRBV5-1	TRBJ1-6	TGCGCCAGCAGCTTGTATGATCAAACCGGGACAAATAATTCACCCCTCCACTTT	CASSLYDQTGTNNSPLHF
.	.	TRBV12-5	TRBJ2-1	TGTGCTAGTGGTTCTGACAGGTGGGGGAATGAGCAGTTCTTC	CASGSDRWGNEQFF
.	.	TRBV18	TRBJ1-1	TGTGCCAGCTCACCAACGGGGGGGATCAGGATCGCTGAAGCTTTCTTT	CASSPTGGIRIAEAFF
medium-sized	.	TRBV3-1/TRBV3-2	TRBJ2-6	TGTGCCAGCAGCCAAGGACTGGGCTCTGGGGCCAACGTCCTGACTTTC	CASSQGLGSGANVLTF
.	.	TRBV2	TRBJ2-1	TGTGCCAGCAGTGAGGTAAGAGGGCAGCTGGAAAATGAGCAGTTCTTC	CASSEVRGQLENEQFF
.	.	TRBV7-6	TRBJ2-1	TGTGCCAGCAGCGCATCTAGCGTTTCCTACAATGAGCAGTTCTTC	CASSASSVSYNEQFF
.	TRBD1	TRBV4-2	TRBJ1-2	TGTGCCAGCAGCCACCGGACAGGGGGCGTCTATGGCTACACCTTC	CASSHRTGGVYGYTF
.	.	TRBV7-9	TRBJ1-2	TGTGCCAGCAGCTTAGATCGGGTTGGCTACACCTTC	CASSLDRVGYTF
.	TRBD1	TRBV4-3	TRBJ1-2	TGCGCCAGCAGCCGAACCACAGGGGGCGCGGGTAACTATGGCTACACCTTC	CASSRTTGGAGNYGYTF
.	.	TRBV24-1	TRBJ1-2	TGTGCCACCAGTGATTTAACCACAGGGATGGGTGGCTACACCTTC	CATSDLTTGMGGYTF
many	.	TRBV18	TRBJ2-2	TGTGCCAGTTACAGAGGGGGTGCGAACACCGGGGAGCTGTTTTTT	CASYRGGANTGELFF
.	TRBD1	TRBV7-9	TRBJ1-2	TGTGCCAGCAGCCCACCGGGGACAGGGGCGAATGGCTACACCTTC	CASSPPGTGANGYTF
.	.	TRBV7-6	TRBJ1-6	TGTGCCAGCAGCTTAGAAATTGGGGGAGGCGATTCACCCCTCCACTTT	CASSLEIGGGDSPLHF
.	TRBD2	TRBV7-2	TRBJ2-7	TGTGCCAGCAGCAAGACTAGCGGGGGGGCCACCTACGAGCAGTACTTC	CASSKTSGGATYEQYF
.	.	TRBV11-2	TRBJ2-2	TGTGCCAGCACCGGACAGATAAACACCGGGGAGCTGTTTTTT	CASTGQINTGELFF
once	.	TRBV24-1	TRBJ1-2	TGTGCCACCAGTGACCCGACAGGATTTCGGGGCTACACCTTC	CATSDPTGFRGYTF
.	TRBD2	TRBV3-1/TRBV3-2	TRBJ2-1	TGTGCCAGCAGGAGGGGCGGGGGCTACAATGAGCAGTTCTTC	CASRRGGGYNEQFF
.	.	TRBV7-2	TRBJ1-2	TGTGCCAGCAGCCCAGGACTCGCCTATGGCTACACCTTC	CASSPGLAYGYTF
.	.	TRBV29-1	TRBJ1-1	TGCAGCGCTCGGAACACTGAAGCTTTCTTT	CSARNTEAFF
.	TRBD2	TRBV27	TRBJ2-3	TGTGCCAGCAGCAAAGGAGGACTAGCTGTGAGCACAGATACGCAGTATTTT	CASSKGGLAVSTDTQYF
once	.	TRBV28	TRBJ1-2	TGTGCCAGCAGTTTCGGGGGGGAGAGCTATGGCTACACCTTC	CASSFGGESYGYTF
.	.	TRBV4-3	TRBJ2-1	TGCGCCAGCAGCCAAGATCGGTTCGGGAGTCCGGAGCAGTTCTTC	CASSQDRFGSPEQFF
once	.	TRBV6-5	TRBJ1-2	TGTGCCAGCAGGTCGGGACTCCGCTATGGCTACACCTTC	CASRSGLRYGYTF
few	TRBD1	TRBV12-3/TRBV12-4	TRBJ1-1	TGTGCCAGCAGTACAGGGGTACAAACTGAAGCTTTCTTT	CASSTGVQTEAFF
.	.	TRBV5-8	TRBJ2-5	TGTGCCAGCAGCTTGGAAGGCAGGGCCGGTGAGACCCAGTACTTC	CASSLEGRAGETQYF
.	TRBD2	TRBV20-1	TRBJ2-1	TGCAGTGCTAGTTTGGGTCTGTTAGCGGGGGGTTACAATGAGCAGTTCTTC	CSASLGLLAGGYNEQFF
.	TRBD2	TRBV24-1	TRBJ2-3	TGTGCCACCAGTGGGACTAGCGAGCCTTCAGATACGCAGTATTTT	CATSGTSEPSDTQYF
.	.	TRBV2	TRBJ2-7	TGTGCCAGCAGTGAAGACAGGCCTAGCTCCTACGAGCAGTACTTC	CASSEDRPSSYEQYF